The 27 T cell receptor beta chains below all came from one sample that was sequenced in a study of shared clonotypes between healthy human individuals. Assay: immunoSEQ multiplex PCR; the TCRdb copy retains only in-frame clones and omits some. The table records 1,500,000 or so clones, over 95% of them present only once. Sequencing was carried out using naive CD4+ T cells sorted from blood. Sample subset: CD45RA+ positively selected. These receptors were obtained from a man aged 30 to 39 in good health.

V gene TRBV5-8 combines with J gene TRBJ2-7; 12 positions agree with TRBD1. Germline assignment: CDR1 SGHTS and CDR2 YDEGEE. V shed 2 bases, J shed 5 bases, and the junction held 5 bases outside the gene matches. This CDR3 is 15 amino acids long. CDR3 region: CASSFPGTGGNEQYF. In DNA form, the CDR3 reads TGTGCCAGCAGCTTTCCCGGGACAGGGGGCAACGAGCAGTACTTC.

This clone is a singleton in its sample. The chain uses TRBV28 and TRBJ1-5, with D maybe TRBD1 (6 bases). The CDR3 extends over 17 amino acids. Between the trimmed V and J ends, which lost 6 bases and 6 bases, there was a span of 24 bases. Per germline, CDR1 MDHEN and CDR2 SYDVKM. CDR3 in amino acids: CASRPYHLQGGGQPQHF. CDR3 DNA: TGTGCCAGCAGGCCTTACCATTTACAGGGAGGCGGTCAGCCCCAGCATTTT.

V usage is TRBV18 and J usage is TRBJ2-3, with D perhaps TRBD1 (6 bases). Trimming removed 2 bases from V and 3 bases from J, with 9 bases in between. This CDR3 spans 14 amino acids. Germline V gene data show CDR1 as KGHSH and CDR2 as LQKENI. The CDR3 reads CASSPGGETDTQYF. DNA for the CDR3: TGTGCCAGCTCACCAGGGGGCGAGACAGATACGCAGTATTTT. The entire variable domain, with the rest obtained from reference TRBV18 and TRBJ2-3, is as follows: NAGVMQNPRHLVRRRGQEARLRCSPMKGHSHVYWYRQLPEEGLKFMVYLQKENIIDESGMPKERFSAEFPKEGPSILRIQQVVRGDSAAYFCASSPGGETDTQYFGPGTRLTVL.

The chain recombines TRBV5-5 with TRBJ2-7; 10 bases are shared with TRBD1. Trimming removed 4 bases from V and 3 bases from J; junction bases left unmatched: 7. Germline CDR1 and CDR2: SGHKS and YYEKEE (reference sequence). There are 15 residues in the CDR3. The CDR3 bases are TGTGCCAGCAGCATCAAGGGGGACAGGGGCTACGAGCAGTACTTC. This translates into CASSIKGDRGYEQYF.

Only a few counts were recorded for this clone. This sample also contains other DNA sequences that code for the same CDR3. The chain links TRBV7-9 to TRBJ1-5; D not resolved. Per the germline V gene, CDR1 is SEHNR and CDR2 is FQNEAQ (reference sequence). This CDR3 is built from 13 residues. V gave up 5 bases and J gave up 1 base, with 6 bases separating them. CDR3 sequence reads: CASSPDSNQPQHF. The CDR3 DNA follows: TGTGCCAGCAGCCCGGACAGCAATCAGCCCCAGCATTTT.

V gene TRBV6-5 combines with J gene TRBJ2-4, with D tentatively TRBD2 (6 bases). V lost 7 bases and J 7 bases, leaving 14 bases between the germline ends. The germline V gene encodes CDR1 MNHEY and CDR2 SVGAGI. The CDR3 is 13 residues long. CDR3 loop: CASTPGLRNIQYF. The CDR3 DNA reads as TGTGCCAGCACCCCGGGACTTCGGAACATTCAGTACTTC.

About this clone: Other DNA sequences in the sample encode the same CDR3. V is TRBV2 and J is TRBJ2-3; D is unclear. The CDR3 has 10 amino acids. Trimming shortened V by 6 bases and J by 6 bases, and 4 bases separated the two germline ends. Per germline, CDR1 SNHLY and CDR2 FYNNEI. In DNA form, the CDR3 reads TGTGCCAGCAGGGCTGATACGCAGTATTTT. It encodes CASRADTQYF.

The rearrangement uses TRBV5-6 and TRBJ2-1; 7 nucleotides align to TRBD2. Looked up from germline, CDR1 is SGHDT and CDR2 is YYEEEE. The V segment lost 4 bases and the J segment 0 bases; nucleotides outside the gene matches: 4. The CDR3 has 15 residues. The CDR3 loop reads CASSRGGSSYNEQFF. CDR3 DNA sequence: TGTGCCAGCAGCCGGGGAGGGAGCTCCTACAATGAGCAGTTCTTC.

V usage is TRBV7-9 and J usage is TRBJ2-1; 7 bases line up with TRBD2. The CDR3 length is 13 residues. Germline V lookup: CDR1 SEHNR, CDR2 FQNEAQ (reference sequence). V shed 4 bases, J shed 5 bases, and the junction held 2 bases outside the gene matches. CDR3 sequence: CASSSREDNEQFF. The CDR3 bases are TGTGCCAGCAGCTCCCGGGAGGACAATGAGCAGTTCTTC.

V is TRBV19 and J is TRBJ1-1; D is possibly TRBD1 (5 bases). The CDR3 contains 14 residues. Germline assignment: CDR1 LNHDA and CDR2 SQIVND (reference sequence). Trimming removed 7 bases from V and 0 bases from J, with 12 bases in between. CDR3 sequence reads: CASTWDGLNTEAFF. CDR3 in DNA: TGTGCCAGTACCTGGGACGGCCTGAACACTGAAGCTTTCTTT.

The V gene is TRBV29-1, the J gene TRBJ2-3, with D maybe TRBD2 (6 bases). The germline CDR1 and CDR2 sequences are SQVTM and ANQGSEA. The CDR3 spans 13 residues. V gave up 4 bases and J gave up 5 bases, with 13 bases separating them. Here the CDR3 reads CSVVVGRGDTQYF. The CDR3 coding sequence is TGCAGCGTTGTAGTTGGGCGGGGAGATACGCAGTATTTT.

This clone has a single count. The chain is built from TRBV6-4 and TRBJ2-3; TRBD2 agrees at 9 bases. The junction had 20 bases not matched to a gene; V was cut back by 0 bases and J by 1 base. The CDR3 is 22 amino acids. CDR1 is MRHNA and CDR2 is SNTAGT in the germline V gene. DNA for the CDR3: TGTGCCAGCAGTGACTCGTCTATCTTAGCGGGAGAAGAGGTGGGTCGCACAGATACGCAGTATTTT. Encoded protein: CASSDSSILAGEEVGRTDTQYF.

The CDR3 sequence: CASSFGREYEQYF. The CDR3 DNA is TGTGCCAGCAGCTTTGGACGGGAGTATGAGCAGTACTTC. The chain recombines TRBV7-2 with TRBJ2-7; TRBD2 is a possible D gene (6 bases). V was trimmed by 3 bases and J by 7 bases, leaving 13 bases between them. This CDR3 contains 13 residues. Germline V gives CDR1 SGHTA, CDR2 FQGNSA.

The chain has TRBV29-1 and TRBJ2-7, with D possibly being TRBD1 or TRBD2 (5 bases each). CDR1 is SQVTM, CDR2 ANQGSEA, per germline. The CDR3 is 16 amino acids. Deletions cut 1 base from V and 0 bases from J, with 16 bases between. CDR3 in DNA: TGCAGCGTTGAAGGGCAATTGGGGGACCACTCCTACGAGCAGTACTTC. Residues: CSVEGQLGDHSYEQYF.

The chain has TRBV10-3 and TRBJ2-3; a possible D gene is TRBD2 (5 bases). Trimming stripped 6 bases from V and 3 bases from J, with 16 bases between. The CDR3 extends over 15 amino acids. Germline CDR1 ENHRY, CDR2 SYGVKD. CDR3 residues: CAIRTNEGWTDTQYF. CDR3 sequence (DNA): TGTGCCATCAGGACTAACGAGGGTTGGACAGATACGCAGTATTTT.

With regard to this clone: Here the CDR3 omits its conserved ending phenylalanine or tryptophan, so a read error is the likely source. No DNA is shown, since the ends of the CDR3 on it are uncertain; the CDR3 is the one TCRdb lists. J is TRBJ2-7 and V is TRBV30; no DNA check was done on the table's D call, TRBD1. The CDR3 adds up to 9 amino acids, both ends counted. Germline loops: CDR1 GTSNPN, CDR2 SVGIG (reference sequence). Here the CDR3 reads CACSPAGSS.

The CDR3 reads CASGAAENGYTF. The CDR3 DNA reads TGTGCCAGCGGGGCGGCCGAGAATGGCTACACCTTC. The chain combines TRBV7-9 with TRBJ1-2, with a possible D match to TRBD1 (5 bases). In germline, CDR1 is SEHNR, CDR2 FQNEAQ (reference sequence). V was pared by 8 bases and J by 6 bases, with 13 bases between. CDR3 length equals 12 residues. The entire variable domain, with the rest obtained from reference TRBV7-9 and TRBJ1-2, is as follows: DTGVSQNPRHKITKRGQNVTFRCDPISEHNRLYWYRQTLGQGPEFLTYFQNEAQLEKSRLLSDRFSAERPKGSFSTLEIQRTEQGDSAMYLCASGAAENGYTFGSGTRLTVV.

This clone was observed once. CDR3 loop: CSVGGGGSNYGYTF. CDR3 coding DNA: TGCAGCGTGGGTGGTGGGGGTTCTAACTATGGCTACACCTTC. This sequence joins TRBV29-1 and TRBJ1-2; perhaps TRBD1 as D (5 bases). The V gene lost 6 bases and the J gene lost 0 bases, with 14 bases spanning the gap. The CDR3 is 14 residues long. Germline CDR1 reads SQVTM; CDR2 reads ANQGSEA.

The chain carries TRBV7-2 and TRBJ2-7; 8 nucleotides line up with TRBD2. The ends lost 6 bases at V and 3 bases at J; junction bases unmatched: 4. The CDR3 sequence is 13 residues long. Germline CDR1 reads SGHTA; CDR2 reads FQGNSA. This chain's CDR3 is CASRSAGGYEQYF. The CDR3 DNA is TGTGCCAGCAGAAGCGCGGGGGGCTACGAGCAGTACTTC.

V usage is TRBV25-1 and J usage is TRBJ2-2; 9 bases are a match to TRBD1. V shed 4 bases, J shed 5 bases, and the junction held 5 bases outside the gene matches. CDR1 is MGHDK and CDR2 is SYGVNS in the germline V gene. The length of the CDR3 is 15 residues. The CDR3 bases are TGTGCCAGCAGTGGGTGGGGGACAGGGACCGGGGAGCTGTTTTTT. It specifies CASSGWGTGTGELFF.

This chain connects TRBV28 to TRBJ2-7; no firm D call. V gave up 8 bases and J gave up 0 bases, with 14 bases separating them. The CDR3 spans 14 residues. Per germline, CDR1 MDHEN and CDR2 SYDVKM. The CDR3 coding sequence is TGTGCCAGCGGTTATGGCTTAGGCTCCTACGAGCAGTACTTC. It yields the protein CASGYGLGSYEQYF. Full variable domain (outside the CDR3, taken from reference TRBV28 and TRBJ2-7): DVKVTQSSRYLVKRTGEKVFLECVQDMDHENMFWYRQDPGLGLRLIYFSYDVKMKEKGDIPEGYSVSREKKERFSLILESASTNQTSMYLCASGYGLGSYEQYFGPGTRLTVT.

This clone showed up just once. Other nucleotide sequences from this sample produce the same CDR3. CDR3 residues: CASSPTSTDTQYF. As DNA, the CDR3 is TGCGCCAGCAGTCCTACTAGCACAGATACGCAGTATTTT. The V and J genes are TRBV5-1 and TRBJ2-3; D ambiguous. The CDR3 has 13 residues. Looked up from germline, CDR1 is SGHRS and CDR2 is YFSETQ. V lost 5 bases, J lost 0 bases, and 7 bases lay in between.

The rearrangement joins TRBV7-9 to TRBJ1-2; D ambiguous. This CDR3 spans 12 amino acids. Germline-derived CDR1 and CDR2 are SEHNR and FQNEAQ (reference sequence). Trimming shortened V by 8 bases and J by 3 bases, and 10 bases separated the two germline ends. CDR3 in amino acids: CASGVLDYGYTF. CDR3 DNA sequence: TGTGCCAGCGGGGTTTTAGACTATGGCTACACCTTC.

This clone has just one count. The gene calls are TRBV2 and TRBJ2-7, with D perhaps matching TRBD1 or TRBD2 (5 bases each). Trimming pared 6 bases from V and 7 bases from J, leaving 19 bases between. CDR3 length: 14 residues. Germline V gene sequence: CDR1 SNHLY, CDR2 FYNNEI. Here the CDR3 DNA reads TGTGCCAGCAGGGCTCCGGGGCTTTTGGGTGAGCAGTACTTC. Translation: CASRAPGLLGEQYF.

The rearrangement uses TRBV29-1 and TRBJ2-1; maybe TRBD1 (5 bases). V was trimmed by 5 bases and J by 4 bases, leaving 6 bases between them. Germline V gene data show CDR1 as SQVTM and CDR2 as ANQGSEA. The CDR3 has 11 amino acids. CDR3 in DNA: TGCAGCGTTTACAGGTACAATGAGCAGTTCTTC. This encodes CSVYRYNEQFF.

V gene TRBV5-1 combines with J gene TRBJ2-7; the D gene is possibly TRBD1 (6 bases). Trimming shortened V by 4 bases and J by 7 bases, and 9 bases separated the two germline ends. There are 11 residues in the CDR3. Germline CDR1 is SGHRS and CDR2 is YFSETQ. The CDR3 region has the DNA TGCGCCAGCAGCGGGGACATTGAGCAGTACTTC. As protein: CASSGDIEQYF.

This chain joins TRBV10-1 and TRBJ2-3; either TRBD1 or TRBD2 may fit D (5 bases each). Trimming stripped 5 bases from V and 2 bases from J, with 11 bases between. From germline, CDR1 is WNHNN and CDR2 SYGVQD (reference sequence). CDR3 length: 14 residues. The CDR3 region is CASSIAGATDTQYF. The CDR3 DNA reads TGCGCCAGCAGTATTGCCGGGGCCACAGATACGCAGTATTTT.